The clone carrying this T cell receptor (beta chain) came up a few times. What it recognizes is unknown. The data originate from a study of response to subunit inactivated influenza vaccine. The study's findings and limits: Few new T cells, the authors suggested, are recruited by each seasonal influenza vaccination.

Germline V CDR1 and CDR2: SGDLS, YYNGEE. Trimming cost V 4 bases and J 10 bases, with 15 bases left between them. This CDR3 contains 13 residues. TCRdb redid the calling of the RT-PCR reads with MiXCR, one entry per CDR3 protein. The sample has around 760,000 distinct CDR3 sequences, 14% seen once. The clonotype was recovered from a man aged 50 or older who received an inactivated influenza vaccine. This chain uses TRBV9 with TRBJ2-1; possibly TRBD1 for D (5 bases). The sample consisted of PBMCs from blood, taken 14 days before vaccination. The CDR3 nucleotides read TGTGCCAGCAGCCCAGAAGATAGACAGGAGCAGTTCTTC. This translates into CASSPEDRQEQFF.